The 5 T cell receptor beta chains given below trace back to one sample, sequenced in a study of T cells in Graves' hyperthyroidism and ophthalmopathy. Researchers took RNA transcripts and amplified the TCR beta CDR3 regions from them. In the first-round RT-PCR of the TCR CDR3, the HTBI primer set was used. Each CDR3 protein gets one entry after TCRdb re-called the multiplex PCR reads with MiXCR. Among about 330,000 distinct CDR3 sequences listed, roughly 13% were seen once. The specimen sequenced was blood. These receptors originate from a woman between 40 and 50 years old with Graves' ophthalmopathy.

This clonotype showed up just a few times. In DNA, the CDR3 is TGTGCCACCAGCAGAGAGGAACTCGATCAGCCCCAGCATTTT. This gives the protein CATSREELDQPQHF. This chain uses TRBV15 with TRBJ1-5; D not resolved. CDR1 is LNHNV, CDR2 YYDKDF, per germline (reference sequence). Deletions cut 0 bases from V and 5 bases from J, with 8 bases between. The CDR3 sequence is 14 residues long. The whole variable domain, remainder taken from reference TRBV15 and TRBJ1-5, is DAMVIQNPRYQVTQFGKPVTLSCSQTLNHNVMYWYQQKSSQAPKLLFHYYDKDFNNEADTPDNFQSRRPNTSFCFLDIRSPGLGDTAMYLCATSREELDQPQHFGDGTRLSIL.

The sample holds many counts of this clonotype. The V and J genes are TRBV27 and TRBJ2-7; 8 positions match TRBD1. Germline V gene data show CDR1 as MNHEY and CDR2 as SMNVEV (reference sequence). Unmatched junction bases numbered 12, after V lost 6 bases and J lost 2 bases. The CDR3 is 16 residues long. CDR3 sequence reads: CASSFSTGAVTYEQYF. Here the CDR3 DNA reads TGTGCCAGCAGCTTCTCGACAGGGGCCGTAACCTACGAGCAGTACTTC.

This CDR3 is CASSQEVFEQFF. CDR3 nucleotide sequence: TGTGCCAGCAGTCAAGAGGTATTTGAGCAGTTCTTC. The V gene is TRBV6-2 or TRBV6-3, the J gene TRBJ2-1; D uncertain. The CDR3 spans 12 residues. CDR1 is MNHEY, CDR2 SVGEGT, per germline. V was shortened by 5 bases and J by 9 bases, with 11 bases between the two germline ends.

There are many counts of this clonotype. The chain carries TRBV11-2 and TRBJ2-7; D perhaps matches TRBD2 (5 bases). This CDR3 has 16 amino acids. The germline V gene has CDR1 SGHAT and CDR2 FQNNGV. Trimming pared 0 bases from V and 3 bases from J, leaving 15 bases between. The CDR3 sequence is CASSLEPSGYGYEQYF. As DNA, the CDR3 is TGTGCCAGCAGCTTAGAACCCTCGGGGTATGGCTACGAGCAGTACTTC.

This clonotype was picked up many times. This sequence joins TRBV11-2 and TRBJ2-3; D gene unclear. The germline V gene has CDR1 SGHAT and CDR2 FQNNGV. The CDR3 spans 15 residues. The ends were cut back, 7 bases at V and 2 bases at J, with 16 bases in the middle. The CDR3 DNA sequence: TGTGCCAGCACCACGACTTTGAGAGACACAGATACGCAGTATTTT. Its protein is CASTTTLRDTDTQYF.